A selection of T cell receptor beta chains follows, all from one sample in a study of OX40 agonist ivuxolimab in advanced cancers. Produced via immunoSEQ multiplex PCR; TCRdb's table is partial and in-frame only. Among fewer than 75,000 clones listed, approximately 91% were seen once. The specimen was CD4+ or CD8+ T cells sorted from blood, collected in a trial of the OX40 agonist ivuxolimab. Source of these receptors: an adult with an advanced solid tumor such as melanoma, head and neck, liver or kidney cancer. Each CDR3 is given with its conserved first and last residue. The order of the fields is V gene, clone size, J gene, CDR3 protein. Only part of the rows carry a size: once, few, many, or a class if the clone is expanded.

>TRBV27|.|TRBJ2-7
CASSPFFTGGTYEQYF
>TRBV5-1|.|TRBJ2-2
CASSPEWGPGELFF
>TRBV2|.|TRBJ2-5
CASKGLQETQYF
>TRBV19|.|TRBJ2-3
CASTDRPAGPTLGTDTQYF
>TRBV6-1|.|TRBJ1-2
CASSPGQGEGGYTF
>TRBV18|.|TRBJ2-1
CASSPTEGLADEQFF
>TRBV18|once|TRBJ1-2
CASSQYTNYGYTF
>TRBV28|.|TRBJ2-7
CASSLDGQAISYEQYF
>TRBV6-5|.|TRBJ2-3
CASSMGGRGTDTQYF
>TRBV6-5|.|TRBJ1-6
CASSWTGKNSPLHF
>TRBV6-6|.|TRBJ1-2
CASSYSGVPNYGYTF
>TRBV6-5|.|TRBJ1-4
CASSPPRGTNEKLFF
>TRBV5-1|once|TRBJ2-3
CASRFSGDTDTQYF
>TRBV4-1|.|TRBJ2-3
CASSHLRREGLTDTQYF
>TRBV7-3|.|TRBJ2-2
CATGAGPNTGELFF
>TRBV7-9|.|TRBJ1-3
CASSSQGYRNTIYF
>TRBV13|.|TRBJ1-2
CASSLTGAGYGYTF
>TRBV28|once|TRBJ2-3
CASSLTGSKAPDTQYF
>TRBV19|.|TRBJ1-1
CASSSSQGTEAFF
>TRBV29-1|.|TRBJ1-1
CSVEQGQDTEAFF
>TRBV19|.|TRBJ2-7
CASSIAGGASSYEQYF
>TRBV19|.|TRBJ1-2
CASSISQPAGYGYTF
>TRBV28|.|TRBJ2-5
CAGTRGCETQYF
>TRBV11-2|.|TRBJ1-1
CASRSGQGVSEAFF
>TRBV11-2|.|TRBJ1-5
CASSLGLFRDINQPQHF
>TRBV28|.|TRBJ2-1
CASSAGDASSYNEQFF